This TCR beta chain was sequenced for a study of Ad26.COV2.S vaccination and SARS-CoV-2 variants. Turning to the study itself: The study gave Ad26.COV2.S intramuscularly, once or twice 56 days apart.

CDR1 and CDR2 (germline): SGDLS, YYNGEE. The V gene lost 4 bases and the J gene lost 8 bases, with 7 bases spanning the gap. This CDR3 has 12 amino acids. Noted treatment: roughly 20 received Ad26.COV2.S at low or high dose, single or two shots; about 5 received placebo; per-sample allocation not given. Specimens were obtained on day 63 following the first vaccine or placebo injection. It was Wuhan-strain SARS-CoV-2 spike that the Ad26 vaccine vector expressed. Study-wide results and limits: Those who received vaccine or placebo ended up with similar non-spike TCR breadth.

Repertoires were generated with immunoSEQ multiplex PCR, while TCRdb's copy carries only in-frame clones and drops some. The sample has 500,000 or so clones, about 91% seen once. About this clone: Antigen specificity is unknown.

Sequences were derived from peripheral blood, sampled in a trial of Ad26.COV2.S vaccine versus placebo. The sequence came from a person aged 18-65 years who received the Ad26.COV2.S COVID-19 vaccine or a placebo. This chain joins TRBV9 and TRBJ1-6; unclear D gene. This CDR3 is CASSTEHSPLHF. The CDR3 DNA is TGTGCCAGCAGCACAGAGCATTCACCCCTCCACTTT. The full variable domain, rest sourced from reference TRBV9 and TRBJ1-6, is DSGVTQTPKHLITATGQRVTLRCSPRSGDLSVYWYQQSLDQGLQFLIQYYNGEERAKGNILERFSAQQFPDLHSELNLSSLELGDSALYFCASSTEHSPLHFGNGTRLTVT.